These T cell receptor beta chains were read from a single sample in a study of blood T cells in healthy people across ages. Each CDR3 protein gets one entry after TCRdb re-called the 5' RACE reads with MiXCR. Of about 1.6 million distinct CDR3 sequences listed, roughly 32% are singletons. Sequencing input: blood. These receptors originate from a woman between 25 and 40 years old in good health. Both conserved end residues are part of each CDR3. A D gene is named only where the DNA matches it firmly. Not every row has a clone size; where given, it reads once, few, many or a size class.

D gene,J gene,V gene,clone size,CDR3 protein,CDR3 DNA
.,TRBJ2-3,TRBV21-1,.,CASSRLRFGDTQYF,TGTGCCAGCAGCCGATTAAGGTTCGGAGATACGCAGTATTTT
.,TRBJ2-7,TRBV7-6,.,CAGSSDSYSYEQYF,TGTGCCGGCAGCTCCGACAGCTACTCCTACGAGCAGTACTTC
TRBD2,TRBJ2-7,TRBV30,.,CAYQRDFSYEQYF,TGTGCCTACCAGCGGGATTTCTCCTACGAGCAGTACTTC
TRBD2,TRBJ2-2,TRBV27,.,CASSQGLAGYSRGELFF,TGTGCCAGCAGTCAGGGACTAGCGGGTTACTCGAGGGGGGAGCTGTTTTTT
.,TRBJ2-3,TRBV12-3/TRBV12-4,once,CASSLAETTDMEYF,TGTGCCAGCAGTTTGGCGGAGACCACAGATATGGAGTATTTT
.,TRBJ2-3,TRBV3-1,few,CASSHLADTQYF,TGTGCCAGCAGCCATTTGGCAGATACGCAGTATTTT
TRBD1,TRBJ2-5,TRBV6-5,.,CASSRLRQGQETQYF,TGTGCCAGCAGCAGACTGAGACAGGGGCAAGAGACCCAGTACTTC
.,TRBJ1-1,TRBV7-2,few,CASSLEGGVATEAFF,TGTGCCAGCAGCCTAGAGGGGGGGGTAGCCACTGAAGCTTTCTTT
TRBD1,TRBJ1-2,TRBV15,.,CATSLQGADGYTF,TGTGCCACCAGCTTACAGGGGGCGGATGGCTACACCTTC
.,TRBJ1-1,TRBV6-6,.,CASSYQGRPEAFF,TGTGCCAGCAGCTACCAGGGACGGCCTGAAGCTTTCTTT
TRBD2,TRBJ2-1,TRBV29-1,.,CSVAGTSGNNGQFF,TGCAGCGTTGCCGGGACTAGCGGTAACAATGGACAGTTCTTC
.,TRBJ1-1,TRBV6-4,many,CASSDSAEGSTEAFF,TGTGCCAGCAGTGACTCGGCGGAGGGGAGCACTGAAGCTTTCTTT
TRBD2,TRBJ2-2,TRBV4-1,.,CASSRGLAGATGELFF,TGCGCCAGCAGCCGTGGACTAGCGGGAGCCACCGGGGAGCTGTTTTTT
.,TRBJ2-7,TRBV14,.,CASSRQWGGSPSYEQYF,TGTGCCAGCAGCCGCCAGTGGGGGGGCAGCCCCTCCTACGAGCAGTACTTC
.,TRBJ2-3,TRBV2,.,CASLPGPSTDTQYF,TGTGCCAGCCTTCCGGGACCTAGCACAGATACGCAGTATTTT
.,TRBJ2-3,TRBV2,.,CACGLFNTDTQYF,TGTGCCTGCGGACTGTTCAACACAGATACGCAGTATTTT
.,TRBJ2-1,TRBV20-1,.,CSANLGADGDEQFF,TGCAGTGCTAACTTGGGGGCCGACGGAGACGAGCAGTTCTTC
TRBD1,TRBJ2-7,TRBV20-1,.,CSAVGTGAFRIYEQYF,TGCAGTGCCGTCGGGACAGGGGCGTTCCGAATCTACGAGCAGTACTTC
.,TRBJ1-2,TRBV5-1,.,CASSPRTGIRNYGYTF,TGCGCCAGCAGCCCCAGAACGGGGATTAGAAACTATGGCTACACCTTC
TRBD1,TRBJ1-2,TRBV2,.,CASSELGQTYGYTF,TGTGCCAGCAGTGAGTTGGGACAGACCTATGGCTACACCTTC
TRBD2,TRBJ2-7,TRBV7-9,.,CASSSVTSGGPYEQYF,TGTGCCAGCAGCTCGGTCACTAGCGGGGGCCCCTACGAGCAGTACTTC
TRBD2,TRBJ2-3,TRBV10-3,few,CAISDRGLAVTDTQYF,TGTGCCATCAGTGACCGAGGACTAGCGGTCACAGATACGCAGTATTTT